A selection of T cell receptor beta chains follows, all from one sample in a study of T-cell memory formation after mild COVID-19. TCRdb re-derived calls from the 5' RACE reads in MiXCR, one entry per CDR3 protein. The sample has about 340,000 distinct CDR3 sequences, about a sixth seen once; the top ten hold about 22%. Sequencing was performed on PBMCs or a T cell subset sorted from them (not recorded which). These receptors were taken from a man between 18 and 29 years old who had mild COVID-19 (a few samples of this study predate the infection). Cell type and time point are not known. CDR3s include the opening cysteine and the closing phenylalanine or tryptophan. D genes are given only for firm matches. Size tells how often a clone was seen (once, few, many) or the class of an expanded clone, and some rows leave it out.

clone_size	v_call	j_call	d_call	cdr3_nt	cdr3_aa
.	TRBV11-2	TRBJ2-7	.	TGTGCCAGCAGCTCTGTCCAAGGCCTCTACGAGCAGTACTTC	CASSSVQGLYEQYF
many	TRBV18	TRBJ2-5	.	TGTGCCAGCTCACCGGGCAGGGAGGAGACCCAGTACTTC	CASSPGREETQYF
.	TRBV6-5	TRBJ2-5	.	TGTGCCAGCAGTATCTCCAGGCAGCAAGAGACCCAGTACTTC	CASSISRQQETQYF
many	TRBV24-1	TRBJ2-1	TRBD2	TGTGCCACCAGTGACAATAGCGGGGGCGCCTACAATGAGCAGTTCTTC	CATSDNSGGAYNEQFF
few	TRBV6-5	TRBJ1-6	.	TGTGCCAGCAGTTACTCAGGCCGCGGGGATTCACCCCTCCACTTT	CASSYSGRGDSPLHF
few	TRBV6-5	TRBJ2-3	.	TGTGCCAGCAGTCCCGGCGCCAGTTTACTAGATACGCAGTATTTT	CASSPGASLLDTQYF
few	TRBV20-1	TRBJ1-1	.	TGCAGTGCAAGATCAAGTAACACTGAAGCTTTCTTT	CSARSSNTEAFF
.	TRBV3-1	TRBJ1-4	.	TGTGCCAGCAGCCAGGGGGGCAGAGAAAAACTGTTTTTT	CASSQGGREKLFF
few	TRBV7-9	TRBJ2-1	.	TGTGCCAGCAGCTTAGGTCGGGCAGGGAACAATGAGCAGTTCTTC	CASSLGRAGNNEQFF
few	TRBV11-2	TRBJ2-7	.	TGTGCCAGCAGCGACGGGATCGTTTACGAGCAGTACTTC	CASSDGIVYEQYF
.	TRBV10-2	TRBJ1-5	.	TGCGCCAGCAGTGAGGGACACACTGTTCAGCCCCAGCATTTT	CASSEGHTVQPQHF
few	TRBV7-2	TRBJ2-6	TRBD2	TGTGCCAGCAGCTCTCGGCAACTAGCGGGGGGAACCATCTCTGGGGCCAACGTCCTGACTTTC	CASSSRQLAGGTISGANVLTF
.	TRBV7-9	TRBJ1-1	.	TGTGCCAGCAGCCGTCCGGGGGGAATGAACACTGAAGCTTTCTTT	CASSRPGGMNTEAFF
few	TRBV7-2	TRBJ2-3	TRBD1	TGTGCCAGCAGCCCCCCAAGACAGGGTTACACAGATACGCAGTATTTT	CASSPPRQGYTDTQYF
once	TRBV20-1	TRBJ1-2	TRBD1	TGCAGTGCTAGGTACCCCGGGACAGCGTATGGCTACACCTTC	CSARYPGTAYGYTF
.	TRBV20-1	TRBJ1-6	.	TGCGGCACGGCCGGTCTGGTTGCAAATTCACCCCTCCACTTT	CGTAGLVANSPLHF
few	TRBV7-9	TRBJ2-1	TRBD2	TGTGCCAGCAGCTTAGTTGGCGGGGGGGGTCGTGAGCAGTTCTTC	CASSLVGGGGREQFF
many	TRBV2	TRBJ1-5	.	TGTGCCAGCAGTGACTGGGGCAGCGGCAATCAGCCCCAGCATTTT	CASSDWGSGNQPQHF
few	TRBV2	TRBJ1-1	.	TGTGCCAGCACCGAAAGGGGGGGTGAAGCTTTCTTT	CASTERGGEAFF
.	TRBV2	TRBJ1-6	.	TGTGCCAGCCGAGCCGGGGCAAGAAATTCACCCCTCCACTTT	CASRAGARNSPLHF
.	TRBV19	TRBJ1-5	.	TGTGCCACCACCCCCGGCAATCAGCCCCAGCATTTT	CATTPGNQPQHF
.	TRBV9	TRBJ1-2	TRBD1	TGTGCCAGCAGCGTTACAGGGGGCGTAGGCTACACCTTC	CASSVTGGVGYTF
few	TRBV29-1	TRBJ2-1	.	TGCAGCGTTGAAGAAAACCTATGGGGGGCGGAGGAGCAGTTCTTC	CSVEENLWGAEEQFF
many	TRBV7-2	TRBJ2-7	.	TGTGCCAGCAGCTTAACAGTAAACTACGAGCAGTACTTC	CASSLTVNYEQYF
many	TRBV20-1	TRBJ2-1	.	TGCAGTGCTAGAGACCCCCCCCAGGGTGAGCAGTTCTTC	CSARDPPQGEQFF
.	TRBV12-3/TRBV12-4	TRBJ2-2	TRBD1	TGTGCCAGCAGTTTATCCGGACAGGGGACCCGGGAGCTGTTTTTT	CASSLSGQGTRELFF
.	TRBV4-1	TRBJ2-1	TRBD2	TGCGCCAGCAGCCAAGTAGGGCTAGCGGGGGGCTTCTCCTACAATGAGCAGTTCTTC	CASSQVGLAGGFSYNEQFF
.	TRBV28	TRBJ2-2	TRBD2	TGTGCCAGCAGTTATAGCGGGGGCCCGGCACCCGGGGAGCTGTTTTTT	CASSYSGGPAPGELFF
.	TRBV7-9	TRBJ2-1	TRBD2	TGTGCCAGCAGCCGAGGGACTAGCGGGGGGAGCGATGAGCAGTTCTTC	CASSRGTSGGSDEQFF
few	TRBV7-9	TRBJ1-5	.	TGTGCCAGCAGCTCCGTCGACGGGGGCAATCAGCCCCAGCATTTT	CASSSVDGGNQPQHF
few	TRBV2	TRBJ1-2	.	TGTGCCAGCAGGGGAGACAGCTATGGCTACACCTTC	CASRGDSYGYTF
.	TRBV7-2	TRBJ2-5	.	TGTGCCAGCAGCCGGGGCGTGGTGGCAGGGCAGAGAGAGACCCAGTACTTC	CASSRGVVAGQRETQYF
.	TRBV5-1	TRBJ2-3	.	TGCGCCAGCAGCTTGGGCCAGGGGAAAACAGATACGCAGTATTTT	CASSLGQGKTDTQYF
.	TRBV3-1	TRBJ2-5	.	TGTGCCAGCAGCCAAGACAGTAAGGAGACCCAGTACTTC	CASSQDSKETQYF
.	TRBV20-1	TRBJ2-5	.	TGCAGTGCTCCCCCGGCAGGGGCCGCGATACAAGAGACCCAGTACTTC	CSAPPAGAAIQETQYF
few	TRBV10-3	TRBJ2-5	TRBD2	TGTGCCATCAGTGACCGGGGAGGGGAGACCCAGTACTTC	CAISDRGGETQYF
many	TRBV12-3/TRBV12-4	TRBJ2-1	TRBD1	TGTGCCAGCACCCAGGGACAGGGGGTCAATGAGCAGTTCTTC	CASTQGQGVNEQFF
few	TRBV15	TRBJ1-2	.	TGTGCCACCAGCAGAGATCTGGATGCGGGGTTGAGTGGCTACACCTTC	CATSRDLDAGLSGYTF
few	TRBV18	TRBJ2-1	.	TGTGCCAGCTCACCACTCCGGGACCTCTCCTACAATGAGCAGTTCTTC	CASSPLRDLSYNEQFF
many	TRBV4-3	TRBJ2-1	TRBD1	TGCGCCAGCAGCCAACCCGGGACAGGGGGCTACAATGAGCAGTTCTTC	CASSQPGTGGYNEQFF
.	TRBV6-1	TRBJ2-2	TRBD1	TGTGCCAGCAAGGGGTTGGGACAGCTCACCGGGGAGCTGTTTTTT	CASKGLGQLTGELFF
.	TRBV29-1	TRBJ2-2	.	TGCAGCGTTGAAGGGGGTGCCGGGGAGCTGTTTTTT	CSVEGGAGELFF
few	TRBV7-7	TRBJ2-1	TRBD1	TGTGCCAGCAGCTTAGAGCACGGGACAGGGCGGGCGCAGTTCTTC	CASSLEHGTGRAQFF
many	TRBV7-2	TRBJ2-1	.	TGTGCCAGCAGCTTAGGCTATCCGGATCTCTACAATGAGCAGTTCTTC	CASSLGYPDLYNEQFF
few	TRBV20-1	TRBJ1-5	.	TGCAGTGCTAGAGATCATTCGGAGACGGCGCAGCCCCAGCATTTT	CSARDHSETAQPQHF
once	TRBV6-2/TRBV6-3	TRBJ1-1	TRBD1	TGTGCCAGTACTGGACAGGAGTGGAACACTGAAGCTTTCTTT	CASTGQEWNTEAFF
.	TRBV5-1	TRBJ2-1	.	TGCGCCAGCAGTGTAGGGGGTCGCAGTGAGCAGTTCTTC	CASSVGGRSEQFF
.	TRBV30	TRBJ2-1	.	TGTGCCTGGAGTGCATTGGACAGCCTCCAGAGGTATGAGCAGTTCTTC	CAWSALDSLQRYEQFF
few	TRBV29-1	TRBJ2-2	.	TGCAGCGTTGAATTTCCAGGGATTGCCCGGGAGCTGTTTTTT	CSVEFPGIARELFF
few	TRBV2	TRBJ2-1	TRBD1	TGTGCCAGCAGACCGGGACAGAGCTCCTACAATGAGCAGTTCTTC	CASRPGQSSYNEQFF
.	TRBV12-3/TRBV12-4	TRBJ2-5	.	TGTGCCAGCAGTTTACAGACTCGATCGGAGACCCAGTACTTC	CASSLQTRSETQYF
.	TRBV19	TRBJ2-5	.	TGTGCCAGTAGTATGACGGGACTAGAGACCCAGTACTTC	CASSMTGLETQYF
few	TRBV5-4	TRBJ2-5	.	TGTGCCAGCAGCTCCCAAGCCGGGGGAGAGACCCAGTACTTC	CASSSQAGGETQYF
few	TRBV5-1	TRBJ2-5	.	TGCGCCAGCAGCTTGGCTACAGCCCAGAAGACCCAGTACTTC	CASSLATAQKTQYF
few	TRBV20-1	TRBJ2-3	TRBD2	TGCAGTGCTAGAGATGTCATAGGGACTAGCGGCACAGATACGCAGTATTTT	CSARDVIGTSGTDTQYF
.	TRBV6-5	TRBJ1-1	.	TGTGCCACCCACCGACCAGGGGATGACACTGAAGCTTTCTTT	CATHRPGDDTEAFF
.	TRBV7-7	TRBJ2-5	TRBD2	TGTGCTAGCAGCCTAGGACTAGCCTCAGAGACCCAGTACTTC	CASSLGLASETQYF
.	TRBV9	TRBJ2-3	TRBD2	TGTGCCAGCAGCGTAGTAACTAGCGGGGTCACAGATACGCAGTATTTT	CASSVVTSGVTDTQYF
few	TRBV27	TRBJ2-7	.	TGTGCCAGCAGTATAGTGGACGGCTACGAGCAGTACTTC	CASSIVDGYEQYF